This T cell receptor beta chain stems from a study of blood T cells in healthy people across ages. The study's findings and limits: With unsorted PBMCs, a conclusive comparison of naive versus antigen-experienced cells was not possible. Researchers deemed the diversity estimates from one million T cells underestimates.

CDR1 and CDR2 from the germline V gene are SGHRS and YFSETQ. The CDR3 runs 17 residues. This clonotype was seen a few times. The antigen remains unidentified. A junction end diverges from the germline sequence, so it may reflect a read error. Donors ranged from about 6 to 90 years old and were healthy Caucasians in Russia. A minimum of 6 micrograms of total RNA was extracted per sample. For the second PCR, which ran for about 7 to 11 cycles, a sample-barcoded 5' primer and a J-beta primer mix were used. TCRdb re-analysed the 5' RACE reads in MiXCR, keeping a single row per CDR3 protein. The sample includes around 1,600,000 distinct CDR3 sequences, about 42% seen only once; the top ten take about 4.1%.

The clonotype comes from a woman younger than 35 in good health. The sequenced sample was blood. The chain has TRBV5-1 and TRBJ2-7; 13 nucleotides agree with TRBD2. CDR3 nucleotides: TGCGCCAGCAGCTCGTGGACTAGCGGGAGATGGAGCTACGGGCAGTACTTC. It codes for CASSSWTSGRWSYGQYF.